This section outlines one T cell receptor beta chain sequence together with its context. The sample is drawn from a study of blood T cell repertoires in COVID-19. Background on the study: T cells, B-cell-depleted T cells, or PBMCs supplied cDNA or gDNA.

TCRdb's copy holds only in-frame clones and misses some; the assay was immunoSEQ multiplex PCR. This sample yields approximately 220,000 clones, of which around 81% are seen a single time; around 3.1% belongs to the top ten. Germline V lookup: CDR1 SGHRS, CDR2 YFSETQ. V lost 1 base and J 8 bases, leaving 7 bases between the germline ends. The length of the CDR3 is 12 residues. Sequencing used peripheral blood. The receptor was isolated from a woman under 40 who had recovered from COVID-19. The genes are TRBV5-1 and TRBJ2-1; D gene unclear. The CDR3 sequence is CASSLRFDEQFF. CDR3 nucleotide sequence: TGCGCCAGCAGCTTGCGTTTCGATGAGCAGTTCTTC.